A single sample is the source of the 10 T cell receptor beta chains below, sequenced in a study of regulatory T cells in long-lasting Graves disease. Time point described: newly diagnosed GD, antithyroid drugs for less than 3 months. The TCR library used RNA extracted from PBMCs. Libraries of TCR beta came from iRepertoire HTBI primers plus Arm-PCR of CDR3 regions. TCRdb re-derived calls from the multiplex PCR reads in MiXCR, one entry per CDR3 protein. The sample lists around 420,000 distinct CDR3 sequences; 15% to 19% were seen once. The specimen was peripheral blood mononuclear cells (PBMCs), collected at new diagnosis, from a patient treated with antithyroid drugs. These receptors were obtained from a female donor with Graves disease.

This clonotype showed up many times. The chain links TRBV2 to TRBJ1-5, with 8 bases identical to TRBD1. Germline trimming cut 2 bases from V and 6 bases from J; bases unmatched to any gene: 12. The CDR3 length is 17 residues. Germline V gives CDR1 SNHLY, CDR2 FYNNEI. CDR3 nucleotides: TGTGCCAGCAGTGAATACGTCAGGGGGCGCGGAAGTCAGCCCCAGCATTTT. It specifies CASSEYVRGRGSQPQHF.

Comments on this clonotype: This could be a read error, since a much larger clone is one nucleotide away. Likely a read error: the CDR3 ends without its conserved phenylalanine or tryptophan. This chain joins TRBV6-2 or TRBV6-3 and TRBJ2-7; D may be TRBD2 (6 bases). V gave up 7 bases and J gave up 4 bases, with 20 bases separating them. Germline V gene data show CDR1 as MNHEY and CDR2 as SVGEGT. This CDR3 is 15 amino acids long. The CDR3 DNA reads as TGTGCCAGCACCCCTCGGCGGCTAGCGCAGTACGAGCAGTACTCC. Translation: CASTPRRLAQYEQYS.

The table lists this clonotype with many counts. V usage is TRBV30 and J usage is TRBJ1-1; possible D gene TRBD1, 5 bases. The V end lost 0 bases, the J end lost 4 bases, and 9 bases lay between the germline ends. The germline CDR1 and CDR2 sequences are GTSNPN and SVGIG (reference sequence). The length of the CDR3 is 13 residues. Here the CDR3 reads CAWSVYGGTEAFF. The CDR3 DNA follows: TGTGCCTGGAGTGTATATGGGGGCACTGAAGCTTTCTTT.

This clonotype has more than one count but fewer than ten. The V and J genes are TRBV7-9 and TRBJ2-3; D remains ambiguous. The CDR3 is 16 amino acids. CDR1 SEHNR and CDR2 FQNEAQ come from the germline V gene (reference sequence). Trimming cost V 1 base and J 0 bases, with 11 bases left between them. The CDR3 sequence is CASSLVPLSSTDTQYF. The CDR3 DNA reads as TGTGCCAGCAGCTTAGTACCGCTGTCGAGCACAGATACGCAGTATTTT. Based on the CDR3 plus reference TRBV7-9 and TRBJ2-3, the full variable domain is DTGVSQNPRHKITKRGQNVTFRCDPISEHNRLYWYRQTLGQGPEFLTYFQNEAQLEKSRLLSDRFSAERPKGSFSTLEIQRTEQGDSAMYLCASSLVPLSSTDTQYFGPGTRLTVL.

At least ten counts were recorded for this clonotype. The chain is built from TRBV6-2 or TRBV6-3 and TRBJ1-2; D ambiguous. There are 15 residues in the CDR3. Germline CDR1 and CDR2: MNHEY and SVGEGT. V lost 8 bases, J lost 0 bases, and 16 bases lay in between. This CDR3 is CASCWSPDANYGYTF. The CDR3 DNA is TGTGCCAGCTGCTGGTCGCCCGATGCTAACTATGGCTACACCTTC.

This clonotype was seen repeatedly, ten times or more. V gene TRBV12-3 or TRBV12-4 combines with J gene TRBJ2-5, with D perhaps TRBD1 (5 bases). The CDR3 has 11 residues. Trimming removed 4 bases at V and 7 bases at J, with 7 bases between. This CDR3 is CASSYGATQYF. The DNA of the CDR3 is TGTGCCAGCAGTTATGGGGCGACCCAGTACTTC.

Of note for this clonotype: A far larger clone is one nucleotide away, so this likely arose from a read error. The CDR3 region has the DNA TGTGCCAGCAGTTTGTCCAGGGCCAAAAACATTCAGTACTTC. This translates into CASSLSRAKNIQYF. The chain combines TRBV27 with TRBJ2-4, with D uncertain. The CDR3 extends over 14 amino acids. Germline V lookup: CDR1 MNHEY, CDR2 SMNVEV (reference sequence). With 3 bases removed from V and 1 base from J, the gap between germline ends came to 7 bases.

The chain uses TRBV4-1 and TRBJ2-3; TRBD2 agrees at 15 bases. The J segment lost 2 bases and the V segment lost 3 bases, leaving 6 bases of the junction unmatched. This CDR3 contains 18 residues. Germline values: CDR1 MGHRA, CDR2 YSYEKL. The DNA of the CDR3 is TGCGCCAGCAGCCAGGCCGGGACTAGCGGGAGGTCCACAGATACGCAGTATTTT. It yields the protein CASSQAGTSGRSTDTQYF.

This clonotype has more than one count but fewer than ten. A much larger clone differs from this one at a single base, so this may be a read error. The chain has TRBV6-5 and TRBJ2-4; tentative D call: TRBD1 (6 bases). The germline V and J ends were trimmed by 3 bases and 13 bases, with 37 bases remaining between them. This CDR3 is built from 20 residues. Looked up from germline, CDR1 is MNHEY and CDR2 is SVGAGI. CDR3 loop: CASSYNPRDMNGEPYNEQYF. The DNA for the CDR3 is TGTGCCAGCAGTTATAATCCCAGGGACATGAACGGAGAGCCTTACAATGAGCAGTACTTC.

There are many counts of this clonotype. The V call is TRBV12-3 or TRBV12-4, the J call TRBJ1-5; no clear D. V lost 3 bases and J 0 bases, leaving 6 bases between the germline ends. This CDR3 is built from 14 residues. CDR3 coding DNA: TGTGCCAGCAGTTTTATGAGTAGCAATCAGCCCCAGCATTTT. It yields the protein CASSFMSSNQPQHF.